A selection of T cell receptor beta chains follows, all from one sample in a study of OX40 agonist ivuxolimab in advanced cancers. TCRdb keeps only in-frame clones here, not all; method: immunoSEQ multiplex PCR. The sample contains about 71,000 clones, under 85% of which appear only once. The sequencing here drew on CD4+ or CD8+ T cells sorted from blood, taken in a trial of the OX40 agonist ivuxolimab. The receptor source for this set is an adult with an advanced solid tumor such as melanoma, head and neck, liver or kidney cancer. CDR3s include the opening cysteine and the closing phenylalanine or tryptophan. A D gene is named only where the DNA matches it firmly.

>TRBV6-1|TRBJ1-3|.
CASSEWPGNTIYF
>TRBV18|TRBJ1-1|.
CASSVWGATEAFF
>TRBV5-4|TRBJ2-7|TRBD2
CASSPNLLAGGGSYEQYF
>TRBV27|TRBJ1-5|.
CASSLYGLSNQPQHF
>TRBV29-1|TRBJ1-2|.
CSVVAGNGYTF
>TRBV15|TRBJ2-5|.
CATSPPGGTQYF
>TRBV14|TRBJ2-5|TRBD1
CASSRLDREETQYF
>TRBV7-9|TRBJ1-2|TRBD1
CASREWTGRGGYTF
>TRBV7-2|TRBJ2-1|.
CASSLGITRGTNEQFF
>TRBV11-2|TRBJ2-7|.
CASSFSFSGYEQYF
>TRBV5-8|TRBJ2-7|TRBD1
CASSWKGAYRLYEQYF
>TRBV5-4|TRBJ2-3|TRBD2
CASSSAGGTDTQYF
>TRBV28|TRBJ2-3|.
CASSLQGDTQYF
>TRBV18|TRBJ2-6|TRBD1
CASSPKTGGTSGANVLTF
>TRBV2|TRBJ2-3|.
CASNIPRGADTQYF
>TRBV4-1|TRBJ1-4|TRBD1
CASSQDSGQGVEKLFF
>TRBV5-1|TRBJ2-2|.
CASSLSRATGELFF